This record covers a single T cell receptor beta chain. Using immunoSEQ multiplex PCR, the repertoire was profiled, and TCRdb retains in-frame clones only, with some absent. The sample lists approximately 110,000 clones, about 90% occurring once. CDR1 and CDR2 from the germline V gene are LNHDA and SQIVND (reference sequence). CDR3 length: 16 residues. Trimming at V came to 3 bases and at J to 11 bases, leaving 14 bases not matched to a gene. This specimen comes from a study of T cell changes during pregnancy in multiple sclerosis. This clonotype was obtained from a female donor with multiple sclerosis, enrolled in a pregnancy study. The genes are TRBV19 and TRBJ1-5, with 9 positions matching TRBD1. Sequenced here: peripheral blood, sampled in the third trimester of pregnancy. In DNA, the CDR3 is TGTGCCAGTAGTATTACCGGGACAGGGACCCTGGAGGCCCAGCATTTT. This encodes CASSITGTGTLEAQHF.